Sequencing of this TCR beta chain was carried out in a study of blood T cell repertoires in COVID-19. Study summary: Samples came from the United States, Italy and Spain, spanning acute and convalescent COVID-19. Sources were T cells, B-cell-depleted T cells, or PBMCs; the material itself was cDNA or gDNA.

This clone has only a few counts. Germline V lookup: CDR1 SGDLS, CDR2 YYNGEE. CDR3 size: 14 residues. Trimming took off 0 bases at V and 5 bases at J, with 9 bases between the two ends. TCRdb keeps only in-frame clones here, not all; method: immunoSEQ multiplex PCR. This repertoire shows roughly 300,000 clones, around 90% found once; its top ten account for 6.4%. The TCR originated in a man younger than 30 who had recovered from COVID-19. The sequenced sample was peripheral blood. The chain recombines TRBV9 with TRBJ1-5, with D unresolved. CDR3 in amino acids: CASSVGGYDQPQHF. The CDR3 DNA reads TGTGCCAGCAGCGTAGGAGGGTATGATCAGCCCCAGCATTTT. The full variable domain, rest sourced from reference TRBV9 and TRBJ1-5, is DSGVTQTPKHLITATGQRVTLRCSPRSGDLSVYWYQQSLDQGLQFLIQYYNGEERAKGNILERFSAQQFPDLHSELNLSSLELGDSALYFCASSVGGYDQPQHFGDGTRLSIL.